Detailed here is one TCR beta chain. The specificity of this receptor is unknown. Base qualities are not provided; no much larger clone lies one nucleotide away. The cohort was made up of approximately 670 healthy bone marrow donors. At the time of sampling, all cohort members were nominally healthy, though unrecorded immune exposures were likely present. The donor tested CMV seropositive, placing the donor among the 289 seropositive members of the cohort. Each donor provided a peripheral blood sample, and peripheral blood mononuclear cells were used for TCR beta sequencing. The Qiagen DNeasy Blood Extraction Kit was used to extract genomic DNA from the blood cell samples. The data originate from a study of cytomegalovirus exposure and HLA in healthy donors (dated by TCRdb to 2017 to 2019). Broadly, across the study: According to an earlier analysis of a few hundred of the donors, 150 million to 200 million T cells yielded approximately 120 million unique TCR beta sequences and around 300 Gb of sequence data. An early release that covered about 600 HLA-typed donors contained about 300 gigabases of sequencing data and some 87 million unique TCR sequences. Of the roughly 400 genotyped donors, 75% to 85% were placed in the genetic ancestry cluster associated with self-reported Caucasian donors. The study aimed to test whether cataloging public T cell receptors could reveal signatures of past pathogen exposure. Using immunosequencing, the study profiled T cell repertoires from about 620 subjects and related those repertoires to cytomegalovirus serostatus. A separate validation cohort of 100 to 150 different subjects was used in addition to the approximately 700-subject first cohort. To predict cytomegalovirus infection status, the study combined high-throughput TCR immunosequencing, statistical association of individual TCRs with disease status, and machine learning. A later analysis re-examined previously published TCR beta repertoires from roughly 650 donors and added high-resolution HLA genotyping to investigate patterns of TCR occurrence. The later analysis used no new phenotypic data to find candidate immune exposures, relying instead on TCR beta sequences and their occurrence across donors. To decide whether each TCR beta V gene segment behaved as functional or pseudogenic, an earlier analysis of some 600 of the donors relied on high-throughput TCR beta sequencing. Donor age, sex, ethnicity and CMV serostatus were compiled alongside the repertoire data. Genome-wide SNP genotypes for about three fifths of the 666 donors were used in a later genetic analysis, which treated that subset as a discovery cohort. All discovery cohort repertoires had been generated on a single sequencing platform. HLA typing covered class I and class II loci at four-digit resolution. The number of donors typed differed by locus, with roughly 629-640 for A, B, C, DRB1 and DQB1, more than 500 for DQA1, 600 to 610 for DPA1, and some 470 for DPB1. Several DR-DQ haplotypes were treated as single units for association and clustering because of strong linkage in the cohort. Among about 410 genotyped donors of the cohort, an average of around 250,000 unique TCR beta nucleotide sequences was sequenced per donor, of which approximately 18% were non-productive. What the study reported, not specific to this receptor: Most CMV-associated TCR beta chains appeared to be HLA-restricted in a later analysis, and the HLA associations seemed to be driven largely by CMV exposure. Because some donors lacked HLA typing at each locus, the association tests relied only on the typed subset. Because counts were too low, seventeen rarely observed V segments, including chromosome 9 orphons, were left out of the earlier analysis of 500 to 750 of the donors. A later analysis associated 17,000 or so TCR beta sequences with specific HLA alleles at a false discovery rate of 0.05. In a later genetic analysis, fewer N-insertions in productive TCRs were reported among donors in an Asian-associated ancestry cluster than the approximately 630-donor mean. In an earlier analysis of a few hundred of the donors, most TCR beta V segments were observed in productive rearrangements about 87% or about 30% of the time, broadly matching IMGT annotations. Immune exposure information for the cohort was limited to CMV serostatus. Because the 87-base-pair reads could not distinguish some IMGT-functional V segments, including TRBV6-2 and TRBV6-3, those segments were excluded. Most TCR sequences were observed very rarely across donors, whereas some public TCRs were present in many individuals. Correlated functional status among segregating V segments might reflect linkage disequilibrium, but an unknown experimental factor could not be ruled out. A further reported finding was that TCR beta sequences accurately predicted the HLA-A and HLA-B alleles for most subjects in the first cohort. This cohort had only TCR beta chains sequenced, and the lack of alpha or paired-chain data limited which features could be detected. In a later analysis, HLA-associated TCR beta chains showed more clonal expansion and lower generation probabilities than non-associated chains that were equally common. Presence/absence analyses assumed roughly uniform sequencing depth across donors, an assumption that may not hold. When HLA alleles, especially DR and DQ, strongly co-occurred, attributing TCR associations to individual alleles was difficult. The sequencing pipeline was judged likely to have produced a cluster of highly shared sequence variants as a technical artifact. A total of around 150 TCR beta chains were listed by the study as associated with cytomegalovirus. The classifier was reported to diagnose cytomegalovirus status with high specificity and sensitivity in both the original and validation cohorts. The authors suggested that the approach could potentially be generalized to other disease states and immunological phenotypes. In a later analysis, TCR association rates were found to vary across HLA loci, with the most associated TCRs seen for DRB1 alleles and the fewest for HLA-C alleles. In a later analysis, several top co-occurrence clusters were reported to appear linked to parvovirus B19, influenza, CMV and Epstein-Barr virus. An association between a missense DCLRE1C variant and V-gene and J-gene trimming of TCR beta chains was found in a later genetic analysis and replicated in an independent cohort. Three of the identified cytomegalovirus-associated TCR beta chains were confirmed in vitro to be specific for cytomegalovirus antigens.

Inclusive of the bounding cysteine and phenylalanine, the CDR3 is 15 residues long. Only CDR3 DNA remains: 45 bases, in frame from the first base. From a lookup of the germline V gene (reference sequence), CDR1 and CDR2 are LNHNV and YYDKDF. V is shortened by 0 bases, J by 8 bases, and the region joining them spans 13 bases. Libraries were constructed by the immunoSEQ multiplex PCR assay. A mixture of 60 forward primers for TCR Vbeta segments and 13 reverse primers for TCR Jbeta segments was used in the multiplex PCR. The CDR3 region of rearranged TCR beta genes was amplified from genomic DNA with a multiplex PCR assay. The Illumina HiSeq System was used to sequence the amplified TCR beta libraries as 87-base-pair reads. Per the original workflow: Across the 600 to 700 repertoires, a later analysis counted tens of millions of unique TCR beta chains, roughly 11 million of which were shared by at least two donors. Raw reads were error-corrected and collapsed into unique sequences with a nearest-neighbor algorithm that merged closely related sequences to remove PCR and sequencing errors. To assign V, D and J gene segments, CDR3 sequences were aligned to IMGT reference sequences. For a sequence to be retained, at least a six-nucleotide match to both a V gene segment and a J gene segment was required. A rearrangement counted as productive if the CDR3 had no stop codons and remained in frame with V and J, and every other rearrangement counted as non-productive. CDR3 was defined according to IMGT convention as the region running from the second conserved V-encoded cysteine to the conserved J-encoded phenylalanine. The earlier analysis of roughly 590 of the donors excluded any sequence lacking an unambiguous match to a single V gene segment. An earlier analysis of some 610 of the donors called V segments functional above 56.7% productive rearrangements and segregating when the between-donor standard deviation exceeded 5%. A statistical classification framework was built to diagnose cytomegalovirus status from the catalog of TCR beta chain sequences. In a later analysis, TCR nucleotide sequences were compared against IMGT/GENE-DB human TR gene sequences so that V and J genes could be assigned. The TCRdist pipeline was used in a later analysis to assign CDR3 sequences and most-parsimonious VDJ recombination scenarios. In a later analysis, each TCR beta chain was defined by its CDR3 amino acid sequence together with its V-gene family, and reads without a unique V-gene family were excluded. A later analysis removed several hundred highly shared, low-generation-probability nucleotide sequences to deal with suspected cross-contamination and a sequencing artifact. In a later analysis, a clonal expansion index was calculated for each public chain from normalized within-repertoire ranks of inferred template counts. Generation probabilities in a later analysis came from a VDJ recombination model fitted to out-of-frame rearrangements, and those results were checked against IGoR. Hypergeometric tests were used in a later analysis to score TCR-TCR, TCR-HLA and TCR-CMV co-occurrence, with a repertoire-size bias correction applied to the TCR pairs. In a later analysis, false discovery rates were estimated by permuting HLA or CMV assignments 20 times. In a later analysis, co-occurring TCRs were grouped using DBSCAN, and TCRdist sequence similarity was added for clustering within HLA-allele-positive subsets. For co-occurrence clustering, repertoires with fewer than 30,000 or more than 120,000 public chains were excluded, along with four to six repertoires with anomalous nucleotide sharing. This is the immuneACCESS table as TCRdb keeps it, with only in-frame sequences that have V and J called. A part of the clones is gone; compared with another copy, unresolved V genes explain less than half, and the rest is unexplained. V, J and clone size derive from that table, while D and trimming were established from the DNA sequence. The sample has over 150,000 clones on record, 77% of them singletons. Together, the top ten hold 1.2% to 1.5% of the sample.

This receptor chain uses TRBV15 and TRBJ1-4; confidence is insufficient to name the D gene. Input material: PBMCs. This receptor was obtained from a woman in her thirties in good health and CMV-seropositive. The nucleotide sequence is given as TGTGCCACCAGCAGAGATCCAAGGAGCGCCGAAAAACTGTTTTTT. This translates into CATSRDPRSAEKLFF.